This TCR beta chain was sequenced for a study of T cells in localized non-small cell lung cancer. Whole-study results and caveats: Within adjacent lung there appeared a median around 60 of the top 100 tumor clones. Analysis by sequencing included only one tumor region, so heterogeneity remains possible. An association was observed between higher blood T cell density and longer overall survival.

Clones were sequenced by immunoSEQ multiplex PCR, and TCRdb holds only the in-frame ones, with some missing. This table has some 51,000 clones, about nine tenths appearing once. This CDR3 is built from 16 residues. The germline V gene encodes CDR1 MRHNA and CDR2 SNTAGT. Trimming shortened V by 0 bases and J by 5 bases, and 15 bases separated the two germline ends. In regard to this clone: Its antigen is undetermined.

The sequencing here drew on peripheral blood, taken before any cancer treatment. The origin of this receptor is a woman aged 40-75 years with stage I lung adenocarcinoma. The chain uses TRBV6-4 and TRBJ2-3, with a weak D call TRBD2 (5 bases). As DNA, the CDR3 is TGTGCCAGCAGTGACTCCATCCTCAGCGGAAAAGATACGCAGTATTTT. Protein sequence: CASSDSILSGKDTQYF.